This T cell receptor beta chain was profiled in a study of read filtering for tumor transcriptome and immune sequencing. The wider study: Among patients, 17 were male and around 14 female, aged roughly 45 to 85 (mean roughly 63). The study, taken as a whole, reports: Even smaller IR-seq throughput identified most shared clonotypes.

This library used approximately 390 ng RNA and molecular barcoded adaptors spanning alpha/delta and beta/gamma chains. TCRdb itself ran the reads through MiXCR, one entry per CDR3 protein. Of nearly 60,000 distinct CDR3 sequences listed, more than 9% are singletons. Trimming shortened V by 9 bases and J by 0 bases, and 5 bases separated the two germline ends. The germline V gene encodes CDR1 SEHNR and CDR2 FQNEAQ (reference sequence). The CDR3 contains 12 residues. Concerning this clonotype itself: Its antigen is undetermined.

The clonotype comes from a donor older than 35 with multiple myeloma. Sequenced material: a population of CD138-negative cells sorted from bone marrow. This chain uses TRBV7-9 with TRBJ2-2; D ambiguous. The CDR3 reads CARATNTGELFF. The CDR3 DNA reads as TGTGCCAGGGCTACGAACACCGGGGAGCTGTTTTTT.